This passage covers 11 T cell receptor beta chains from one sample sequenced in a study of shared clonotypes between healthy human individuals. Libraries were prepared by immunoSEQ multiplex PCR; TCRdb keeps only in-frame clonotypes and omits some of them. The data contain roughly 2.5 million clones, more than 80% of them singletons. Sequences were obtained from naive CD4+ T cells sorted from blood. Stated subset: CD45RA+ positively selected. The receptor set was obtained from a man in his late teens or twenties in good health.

DNA of the CDR3: TGTGCCAGCAGCGGAACTCAAGATAACACTGAAGCTTTCTTT. This codes for CASSGTQDNTEAFF. This chain connects TRBV9 to TRBJ1-1; D gene uncertain. V lost 3 bases and J 2 bases, leaving 11 bases between the germline ends. Germline V gene data show CDR1 as SGDLS and CDR2 as YYNGEE. There are 14 residues in the CDR3.

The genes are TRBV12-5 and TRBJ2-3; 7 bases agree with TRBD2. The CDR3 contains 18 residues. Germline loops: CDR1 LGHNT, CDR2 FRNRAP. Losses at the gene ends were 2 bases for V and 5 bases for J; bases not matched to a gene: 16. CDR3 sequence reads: CASGLTWLAGVVGDTQYF. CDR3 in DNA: TGTGCTAGTGGTTTGACGTGGTTGGCGGGAGTCGTGGGAGATACGCAGTATTTT.

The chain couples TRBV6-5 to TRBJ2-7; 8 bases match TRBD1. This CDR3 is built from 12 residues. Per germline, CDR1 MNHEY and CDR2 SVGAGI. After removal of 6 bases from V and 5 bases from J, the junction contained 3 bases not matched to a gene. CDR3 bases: TGTGCCAGCAGGTCAGGGGGCCACGAGCAGTACTTC. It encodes CASRSGGHEQYF.

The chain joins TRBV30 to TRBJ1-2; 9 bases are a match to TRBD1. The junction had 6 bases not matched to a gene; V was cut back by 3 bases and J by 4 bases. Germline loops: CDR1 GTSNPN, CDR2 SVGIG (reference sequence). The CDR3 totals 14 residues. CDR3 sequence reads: CAWSGQGTSYGYTF. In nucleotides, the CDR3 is TGTGCCTGGAGCGGACAGGGGACCTCCTATGGCTACACCTTC.

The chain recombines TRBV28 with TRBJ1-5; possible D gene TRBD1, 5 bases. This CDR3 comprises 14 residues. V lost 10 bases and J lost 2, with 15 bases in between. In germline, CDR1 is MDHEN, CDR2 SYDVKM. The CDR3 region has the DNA TGTGCCACCCTGGGCAGGGCTGGCAATCAGCCCCAGCATTTT. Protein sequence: CATLGRAGNQPQHF.

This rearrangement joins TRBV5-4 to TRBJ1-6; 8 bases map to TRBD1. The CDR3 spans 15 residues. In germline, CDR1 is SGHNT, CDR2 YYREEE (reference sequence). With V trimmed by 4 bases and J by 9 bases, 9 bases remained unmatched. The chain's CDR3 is CASSPTGDLSSPLHF. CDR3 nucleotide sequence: TGTGCCAGCAGCCCGACAGGGGACTTGAGTTCACCCCTCCACTTT.

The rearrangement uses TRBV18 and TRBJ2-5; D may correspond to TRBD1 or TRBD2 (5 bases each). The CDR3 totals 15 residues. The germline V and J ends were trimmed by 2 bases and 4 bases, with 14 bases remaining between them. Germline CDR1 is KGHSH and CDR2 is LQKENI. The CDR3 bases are TGTGCCAGCTCACCATTGAGCAGGGCGGGAGAGACCCAGTACTTC. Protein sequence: CASSPLSRAGETQYF.

CDR3: CSVRAHALSRTGELFF. Written as DNA, the CDR3 is TGCAGCGTCCGGGCCCATGCCTTATCGAGGACCGGGGAGCTGTTTTTT. The rearrangement uses TRBV29-1 and TRBJ2-2; D remains unclear. Deletions cut 6 bases from V and 5 bases from J, with 22 bases between. Germline V gives CDR1 SQVTM, CDR2 ANQGSEA. The CDR3 totals 16 residues.

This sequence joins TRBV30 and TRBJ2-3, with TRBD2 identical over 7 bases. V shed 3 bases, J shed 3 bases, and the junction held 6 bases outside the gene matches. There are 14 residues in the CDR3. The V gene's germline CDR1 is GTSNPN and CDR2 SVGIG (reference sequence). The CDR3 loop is CAWRLGLPTDTQYF. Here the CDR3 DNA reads TGTGCCTGGAGGTTGGGACTACCGACAGATACGCAGTATTTT.

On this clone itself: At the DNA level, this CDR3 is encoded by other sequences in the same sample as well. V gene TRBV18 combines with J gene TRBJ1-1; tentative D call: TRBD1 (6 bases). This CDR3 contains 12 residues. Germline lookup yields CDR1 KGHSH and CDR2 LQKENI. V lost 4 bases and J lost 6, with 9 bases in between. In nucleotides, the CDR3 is TGTGCCAGCTCACAACAGGGCTCTGAAGCTTTCTTT. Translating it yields CASSQQGSEAFF.

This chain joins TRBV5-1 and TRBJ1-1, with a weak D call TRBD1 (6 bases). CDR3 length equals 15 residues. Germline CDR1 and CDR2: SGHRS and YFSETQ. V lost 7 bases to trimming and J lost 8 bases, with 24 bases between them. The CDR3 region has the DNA TGCGCCAGCCGAGTCCTCACCGGGACAAATACCGAAGCTTTCTTT. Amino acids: CASRVLTGTNTEAFF.